The rows below give T cell receptor beta chains drawn from one sample of a study of blood T cell repertoires in COVID-19. The method was immunoSEQ multiplex PCR; TCRdb's version includes in-frame clones alone and lacks a portion of them. The sample has about 210,000 clones, around 82% seen once; the top ten hold 2.5% to 3%. The specimen sequenced was peripheral blood. These TCRs come from a middle-aged woman with active or convalescent COVID-19. The CDR3 runs from the conserved cysteine through the conserved F or W. Each record gives: V gene, J gene, D gene, clone size, CDR3 DNA, CDR3 protein. The D gene is left open where the match is weak. Clone size is given for some rows only: seen once, a few or many times, or a class if the clone is expanded.

V: TRBV21-1
J: TRBJ1-4
D: .
size: .
DNA: TGTGCCAGCAGCAACCGGAGACAGGGGGCTGGTAATGAAAAACTGTTTTTT
CDR3: CASSNRRQGAGNEKLFF

V: TRBV12-5
J: TRBJ2-2
D: TRBD1
size: .
DNA: TGTGCTAGTGCCCTGGACAGGGCCCACACCGGGGAGCTGTTTTTT
CDR3: CASALDRAHTGELFF

V: TRBV6-1
J: TRBJ2-3
D: TRBD2
size: .
DNA: TGTGCCAGCAGGAGACTAGCGGGGAACACAGATACGCAGTATTTT
CDR3: CASRRLAGNTDTQYF

V: TRBV9
J: TRBJ2-5
D: .
size: few
DNA: TGTGCCAGCAGCGTAGGGACAGCGGAAAAAGAGACCCAGTACTTC
CDR3: CASSVGTAEKETQYF

V: TRBV19
J: TRBJ1-1
D: .
size: .
DNA: TGTGCCAGTAGTCCCCCAGGAAAAATGAACACTGAAGCTTTCTTT
CDR3: CASSPPGKMNTEAFF

V: TRBV3-1/TRBV3-2
J: TRBJ2-1
D: .
size: .
DNA: TGTGCCAGCAGCCAAGTGGGGCCGTTGGTTGATGAGCAGTTCTTC
CDR3: CASSQVGPLVDEQFF

V: TRBV7-3
J: TRBJ2-3
D: TRBD1
size: .
DNA: TGTGCCAGCAGCTTATCAGGGGGTTATGGAGATACGCAGTATTTT
CDR3: CASSLSGGYGDTQYF

V: TRBV4-2
J: TRBJ1-1
D: TRBD1
size: .
DNA: TGTGCCAGCAGCCAAGTAAGACAGGGGGCGCGAGGGGAAAAAGCTTTCTTT
CDR3: CASSQVRQGARGEKAFF

V: TRBV28
J: TRBJ1-2
D: TRBD1
size: .
DNA: TGTGCCAGCAGTCCACAGGGGGATGGCTACACCTTC
CDR3: CASSPQGDGYTF

V: TRBV7-9
J: TRBJ1-1
D: TRBD1
size: once
DNA: TGTGCCAGCAGCTTAGACAGGGGGCCAACTGAAGCTTTCTTT
CDR3: CASSLDRGPTEAFF

V: TRBV7-3
J: TRBJ2-3
D: .
size: .
DNA: TGTGCCAGCAGCTTAACAAGCGGCGTCGGCTCAGATACGCAGTATTTT
CDR3: CASSLTSGVGSDTQYF

V: TRBV13
J: TRBJ1-2
D: TRBD1
size: medium-sized
DNA: TGTGCCAGCAGCTTAGTGACAGGGGAAGGCTACACCTTC
CDR3: CASSLVTGEGYTF

V: TRBV5-6
J: TRBJ2-5
D: .
size: .
DNA: TGTGCCAGCAGCCCCCCTGCCGGGGAGACCCAGTACTTC
CDR3: CASSPPAGETQYF

V: TRBV29-1
J: TRBJ1-2
D: TRBD1
size: .
DNA: TGCAGCGTTGATTTCCCACGGGACAGGCCTGGCTACACCTTC
CDR3: CSVDFPRDRPGYTF

V: TRBV24-1
J: TRBJ2-5
D: .
size: .
DNA: TGTGCCACCACTGGACAAAAGGAAGAGACCCAGTACTTC
CDR3: CATTGQKEETQYF

V: TRBV9
J: TRBJ2-1
D: TRBD1
size: .
DNA: TGTGCCAGCAGCGTAGCTGGACAGGGTGTGGGTGAGCAGTTCTTC
CDR3: CASSVAGQGVGEQFF

V: TRBV7-6
J: TRBJ2-1
D: TRBD2
size: .
DNA: TGTGCCAGCAGCTCCCTTTTAGGACTAGCGGGAGAACGTGCTGAGCAGTTCTTC
CDR3: CASSSLLGLAGERAEQFF